A selection of T cell receptor beta chains follows, all from one sample in a study of pediatric ulcerative colitis. Measured with immunoSEQ multiplex PCR; TCRdb has only the in-frame clones, and not every one. Found here are some 15,000 clones, roughly 80% of them singletons; the top ten hold roughly 4.5%. Input material: gut tissue. These receptors were obtained from a boy between 10 and 17 years old who was a control in a study of pediatric ulcerative colitis. The CDR3 runs from the conserved cysteine through the conserved F or W. A D gene is named only where the DNA matches it firmly. The listing skips clone size in some rows; elsewhere it reads once, few, many or a size class.

j_call clone_size v_call d_call cdr3_nt cdr3_aa
TRBJ2-3 . TRBV4-2 TRBD2 TGTGCCAGCAGCCCACCGGGACTAGCGGGAGGTTCTAGCACAGATACGCAGTATTTT CASSPPGLAGGSSTDTQYF
TRBJ2-3 . TRBV6-1 TRBD1 TGTGCCAGCAGTCAACAGGGGAATCTGTGGGATACGCAGTATTTT CASSQQGNLWDTQYF
TRBJ2-1 . TRBV29-1 . TGCAGCGTTGCGCTAGCGCAAACGGGTGAGCAGTTCTTC CSVALAQTGEQFF
TRBJ1-2 . TRBV7-9 . TGTGCCAGCAGCTTAGAGGGGTATGGCTACACCTTC CASSLEGYGYTF
TRBJ1-1 few TRBV6-5 . TGTGCCAGCAGTCAGGGGAGGAACACTGAAGCTTTCTTT CASSQGRNTEAFF
TRBJ2-6 . TRBV13 . TGTGCCAGCAGCCACCCTAGCTCTGGGGCCAACGTCCTGACTTTC CASSHPSSGANVLTF
TRBJ2-7 once TRBV5-6 . TGTGCCAGCAGACGGACCGCGAGCTCCTACGAGCAGTACTTC CASRRTASSYEQYF
TRBJ2-1 . TRBV9 TRBD2 TGTGCCAGCAGCTTATGGGCTACAGGACTAGCGGGATACAATGAGCAGTTCTTC CASSLWATGLAGYNEQFF
TRBJ2-2 . TRBV11-2 . TGTGCCAGCAGCCTACGGACTGACGGGGAGCTGTTTTTT CASSLRTDGELFF
TRBJ2-7 . TRBV29-1 TRBD2 TGCAGCGTGGGGGAGCGGGAGCCATACTACGAGCAGTACTTC CSVGEREPYYEQYF
TRBJ2-3 . TRBV11-3 TRBD2 TGTGCCAGCAGCCCTGGACTAGCGGACTCCACAGATACGCAGTATTTT CASSPGLADSTDTQYF
TRBJ2-3 . TRBV5-4 TRBD2 TGTGCCAGCAGCCTCGGACTAGCGGGATATGATACGCAGTATTTT CASSLGLAGYDTQYF
TRBJ2-3 . TRBV7-9 TRBD2 TGTGCCAGCAGCTGGGGACTAGCGGCTATCACCGATACGCAGTATTTT CASSWGLAAITDTQYF
TRBJ1-2 . TRBV5-8 . TGTGCCAGCAGCTTGCTCTATGGCTACACCTTC CASSLLYGYTF
TRBJ2-7 . TRBV19 TRBD1 TGTGCCAGTAGTATAACCCGGGACAGCTCCTACGAGCAGTACTTC CASSITRDSSYEQYF
TRBJ2-5 few TRBV7-9 . TGTGCCAGCAGCGGATGGGGGGCGCGTGGAGAGACCCAGTACTTC CASSGWGARGETQYF
TRBJ2-1 . TRBV2 . TGTGCCAGCAGTTCCCGTTATAAGTCTAGAGACCCCTCCTACAATGAGCAGTTCTTC CASSSRYKSRDPSYNEQFF
TRBJ1-3 . TRBV7-6 . TGTGCCAGCAGCTTAGCTGTCCGGGGATCTCGTACTGGAAACACCATATATTTT CASSLAVRGSRTGNTIYF
TRBJ2-3 . TRBV11-3 . TGTGCCAGCAGCCCACGGGCCAGTTGGATCACAGATACGCAGTATTTT CASSPRASWITDTQYF
TRBJ1-2 . TRBV18 . TGTGCCAGCTCACCACCGGGGGCTAACTATGGCTACACCTTC CASSPPGANYGYTF
TRBJ2-3 . TRBV5-4 TRBD2 TGTGCCAGCAGCTTGGGGGCGGGAGGAGCCACAGATACGCAGTATTTT CASSLGAGGATDTQYF
TRBJ1-2 . TRBV19 TRBD1 TGTGCCAGCGCCTCCGGACAGGGGAACTATGGCTACACCTTC CASASGQGNYGYTF
TRBJ2-3 . TRBV9 . TGTGCCAGCAGCGCCAGCGGGTGGGGGGAGACAGATACGCAGTATTTT CASSASGWGETDTQYF
TRBJ2-3 . TRBV19 . TGTGCCAGTAGACAAGGGGCGGCAAATACGCAGTATTTT CASRQGAANTQYF
TRBJ2-1 . TRBV12-5 . TGTGCTAGTGGTTTGGAGAGGGGCGTTGACGGGGGCCACAATGAGCAGTTCTTC CASGLERGVDGGHNEQFF
TRBJ2-6 . TRBV6-5 . TGTGCCAGCAGGGGGGGGGCCCGACCAACGTGGGTCCTGACTTTC CASRGGARPTWVLTF
TRBJ2-3 . TRBV7-2 TRBD2 TGTGCCAGCAGTAGAGGGAGGGTGGACACAGATACGCAGTATTTT CASSRGRVDTDTQYF
TRBJ2-6 . TRBV7-2 TRBD1 TGTGCCAGCAGCTTGGGACAGCTCGGGGCCAACGTCCTGACTTTC CASSLGQLGANVLTF
TRBJ1-1 . TRBV2 . TGTGCCAGCGGGGCGGGGGTGAACACTGAAGCTTTCTTT CASGAGVNTEAFF
TRBJ2-1 few TRBV19 . TGTGCCAGTAGTATTGGTTGGCGGACCGCCTACAATGAGCAGTTCTTC CASSIGWRTAYNEQFF
TRBJ2-3 once TRBV30 TRBD1 TGTGCCTGGACAACAACAGGGGGAGATACGCAGTATTTT CAWTTTGGDTQYF
TRBJ2-3 few TRBV7-2 TRBD2 TGTGCCAGCAGCTTAGCAGCGGGGACCACAGATACGCAGTATTTT CASSLAAGTTDTQYF
TRBJ1-2 . TRBV9 . TGTGCCAGCAGCGTAGAGGCAGGGGCTGGGGGCTACACCTTC CASSVEAGAGGYTF
TRBJ1-1 once TRBV28 . TGTGCCAGCAGTTTCGGCGGGGTGAACACTGAAGCTTTCTTT CASSFGGVNTEAFF
TRBJ1-4 few TRBV5-1 . TGCGCCAGCAGACCGCAGACTCTTAATGAAAAACTGTTTTTT CASRPQTLNEKLFF
TRBJ1-1 . TRBV30 . TGTGCCTGGGACGGACGGTTGGGCACTGAAGCTTTCTTT CAWDGRLGTEAFF
TRBJ1-3 . TRBV9 . TGTGCCAGCAGCGTGGGGACTGGAAACACCATATATTTT CASSVGTGNTIYF
TRBJ2-3 . TRBV30 . TGTGCCTGGGGACGGGATTTAGGGGGTGAGACAGATACGCAGTATTTT CAWGRDLGGETDTQYF
TRBJ1-1 . TRBV11-2 . TGTGCCAGCAGCTTAGATCAAGGGGACATAAACACTGAAGCTTTCTTT CASSLDQGDINTEAFF
TRBJ2-5 . TRBV11-1 . TGTGCCAGCAGCTTAATGGCGGGGCGGTCGGCAGAGACCCAGTACTTC CASSLMAGRSAETQYF
TRBJ1-1 once TRBV29-1 TRBD1 TGCAGCGTAAAGACAGGGGGGGACACTGAAGCTTTCTTT CSVKTGGDTEAFF
TRBJ2-5 few TRBV7-7 . TGTGCTAGCAGCTCGAGGGGAGGAGGAGAGACCCAGTACTTC CASSSRGGGETQYF
TRBJ2-5 . TRBV2 . TGTGCCAGCAGTAGGACTCAGGGAGGAGAGACCCAGTACTTC CASSRTQGGETQYF
TRBJ2-3 . TRBV27 TRBD2 TGTGCCAGCAGTTTTAGCGGGAGAAATCAAGATACGCAGTATTTT CASSFSGRNQDTQYF
TRBJ2-2 . TRBV5-4 TRBD2 TGTGCCAGCAGCGTTCCTAGCGGGAGGAACACCGGGGAGCTGTTTTTT CASSVPSGRNTGELFF
TRBJ2-1 . TRBV7-2 . TGTGCCAGCAGCTTAGATCTAGCATTCCACAATGAGCAGTTCTTC CASSLDLAFHNEQFF
TRBJ2-5 . TRBV5-8 . TGTGCCAGCAACCAGGACCCGAGCCGAGAGACCCAGTACTTC CASNQDPSRETQYF
TRBJ2-6 few TRBV29-1 . TGCAGCGTTGAGGGGGCATCTGGGGCCAACGTCCTGACTTTC CSVEGASGANVLTF
TRBJ1-1 once TRBV7-6 . TGTGCCAGCAGCTTAGAAGCGGGAGCTATGAACACTGAAGCTTTCTTT CASSLEAGAMNTEAFF
TRBJ1-5 once TRBV4-1 TRBD1 TGCGCCAGCAGCCCACCGACAGGGTATAGCAATCAGCCCCAGCATTTT CASSPPTGYSNQPQHF
TRBJ2-5 . TRBV7-3 . TGTGCCAGCAGTCCCGATTACCAAGAGACCCAGTACTTC CASSPDYQETQYF
TRBJ1-1 . TRBV2 . TGTGCCAGCAGTAGGGACGGAATGAACACTGAAGCTTTCTTT CASSRDGMNTEAFF
TRBJ2-7 few TRBV7-9 TRBD1 TGTGCCAGCAGCTCCGGGACAGGGAGGGACGAGCAGTACTTC CASSSGTGRDEQYF
TRBJ1-2 . TRBV9 . TGTGCCAGCAGCGTAGTAGGAGGCGCGGGCTATGGCTACACCTTC CASSVVGGAGYGYTF
TRBJ1-4 . TRBV9 . TGTGCCAGCAGCGTAGAAGGGGTAGTCTCTGAAAAACTGTTTTTT CASSVEGVVSEKLFF
TRBJ2-3 . TRBV6-4 TRBD2 TGTGCCAGCAGCACTAGCGGGGACGCAGATACGCAGTATTTT CASSTSGDADTQYF